The 30 T cell receptor beta chains in this list originate from one sample, sequenced in a study of T cell repertoires in cytomegalovirus infection. TCRdb re-called the reads through MiXCR, storing one row per CDR3 protein. The sample consists of about 450,000 distinct CDR3 sequences, approximately 31% of them appearing once. Source material: PBMCs. The receptors come from a human donor in good health (CMV status not recorded). Some clones in this sample may be carry-over from other donors' samples.

With regard to this clonotype: The final CDR3 position lacks the conserved phenylalanine or tryptophan, pointing to a likely read error. The V gene is TRBV7-2, the J gene TRBJ2-1, with TRBD2 matching over 8 bases. Germline values: CDR1 SGHTA, CDR2 FQGNSA. The CDR3 sequence is 15 residues long. The CDR3: CASILVGGLGVEQFL. The CDR3 region has the DNA TGTGCCAGCATCTTAGTAGGGGGACTAGGGGTTGAGCAGTTCTTA.

Many counts were recorded for this clonotype. This chain uses TRBV12-3 or TRBV12-4 with TRBJ2-2; D uncertain. V shed 3 bases and J shed 6 bases, with 8 bases lying between them. The CDR3 length is 13 residues. CDR3 sequence: CASSLGGPGELFF. In DNA form, the CDR3 reads TGTGCCAGCAGTTTGGGCGGTCCCGGGGAGCTGTTTTTT.

The chain carries TRBV12-3 or TRBV12-4 and TRBJ2-6; D gene unclear. CDR3 size: 13 residues. V lost 6 bases and J lost 18, with 21 bases in between. CDR3 nucleotide sequence: TGTGCCAGCAGACACCCTTGGGCCAACGGCCAGACTTTC. Translating it yields CASRHPWANGQTF.

The chain carries TRBV5-6 and TRBJ2-2; 7 bases line up with TRBD1. J lost 7 bases, V lost 3 bases, and 15 bases had no gene match. Germline V lookup: CDR1 SGHDT, CDR2 YYEEEE. The CDR3 has 17 residues. CDR3 DNA sequence: TGTGCCAGCAGCTCGCTCACAGGGGACATTCTCAACGGGGAGCTGTTTTTT. Protein sequence: CASSSLTGDILNGELFF. Supplemented by reference TRBV5-6 and TRBJ2-2, the full variable domain reads DAGVTQSPTHLIKTRGQQVTLRCSPKSGHDTVSWYQQALGQGPQFIFQYYEEEERQRGNFPDRFSGHQFPNYSSELNVNALLLGDSALYLCASSSLTGDILNGELFFGEGSRLTVL.

At least ten counts were recorded for this clonotype. This sequence joins TRBV7-8 and TRBJ1-1; possible D gene TRBD1, 5 bases. V lost 5 bases to trimming and J lost 5 bases, with 21 bases between them. The CDR3 is 16 amino acids. The germline V gene has CDR1 SGHVS and CDR2 FQNEAQ. The CDR3 spells CASSTIRGSLGTEAFF. CDR3 sequence (DNA): TGTGCCAGCAGCACAATAAGGGGATCCCTTGGGACTGAAGCTTTCTTT.

About this clonotype: This CDR3 fails to terminate in the conserved phenylalanine or tryptophan, so it likely reflects a read error. The gene calls are TRBV7-8 and TRBJ2-7; tentative D call: TRBD1 (5 bases). This CDR3 region has 14 residues. CDR1 and CDR2 from the germline V gene are SGHVS and FQNEAQ. Deletions cut 0 bases from V and 6 bases from J, with 12 bases between. CDR3 coding DNA: TGTGCCAGCAGCTTAGCGGTATCCAGGGCCGAGCAGTACTTA. This encodes CASSLAVSRAEQYL.

This clonotype was observed many times. V gene TRBV7-6 combines with J gene TRBJ2-3, with D unresolved. V shed 5 bases and J shed 5 bases, with 5 bases lying between them. This CDR3 region has 11 residues. CDR1 is SGHVS and CDR2 is FNYEAQ in the germline V gene. CDR3 nucleotide sequence: TGTGCCAGCAGCACCGGAGATACGCAGTATTTT. Its protein product is CASSTGDTQYF.

The CDR3 sequence is CSVDGRGVGETQYF. The CDR3 nucleotides read TGCAGCGTTGACGGTAGGGGGGTCGGTGAGACCCAGTACTTC. This rearrangement joins TRBV29-1 to TRBJ2-5; D may correspond to TRBD1 or TRBD2 (6 bases each). CDR3 size: 14 residues. The germline V gene encodes CDR1 SQVTM and CDR2 ANQGSEA. Deletions cut 3 bases from V and 5 bases from J, with 16 bases between.

This clonotype was found a few times. V gene TRBV5-1 combines with J gene TRBJ2-1; maybe TRBD1 (5 bases). V was pared by 2 bases and J by 8 bases, with 11 bases between. The CDR3 has 13 residues. Germline V gene lookup returns CDR1 SGHRS and CDR2 YFSETQ. CDR3: CASSFRGADEQFF. Written as DNA, the CDR3 is TGCGCCAGCAGCTTTAGGGGTGCTGATGAGCAGTTCTTC.

Comment on this clonotype: The junction shows a germline mismatch at one end, possibly a read error. V is TRBV4-1 and J is TRBJ1-2; TRBD1 aligns across 7 bases. The CDR3 runs 16 residues. Per germline, CDR1 MGHRA and CDR2 YSYEKL. The CDR3 loop is CASSPIDRALLDGYTF. The DNA for the CDR3 is TGTGCCAGCAGCCCTATCGACAGGGCCCTTCTTGATGGCTACACCTTC.

This clonotype has more than one count but fewer than ten. The J gene is TRBJ1-5, the V gene TRBV27; 7 positions match TRBD1. Trimming cost V 8 bases and J 0 bases; bases outside gene matches: 7. Germline V CDR1 and CDR2: MNHEY, SMNVEV (reference sequence). The CDR3 runs to 15 residues. In nucleotides, the CDR3 is TGTGCCAGCGGCCCCGGGACAGATAGCAATCAGCCCCAGCATTTT. Translating it yields CASGPGTDSNQPQHF.

This clonotype was counted only a few times. CDR3 protein: CASSSETGGDTEAFF. The CDR3 coding sequence is TGTGCCAGCAGCTCGGAGACAGGGGGGGACACTGAAGCTTTCTTT. The rearrangement joins TRBV5-4 to TRBJ1-1; 9 bases match TRBD1. With 3 bases clipped from V and 3 bases from J, the junction kept 6 bases outside the gene matches. Looked up from germline, CDR1 is SGHNT and CDR2 is YYREEE (reference sequence). The CDR3 has 15 residues. Drawing the rest from reference TRBV5-4 and TRBJ1-1, the complete variable domain is ETGVTQSPTHLIKTRGQQVTLRCSSQSGHNTVSWYQQALGQGPQFIFQYYREEENGRGNFPPRFSGLQFPNYSSELNVNALELDDSALYLCASSSETGGDTEAFFGQGTRLTVV.

In its sample, this clonotype was seen a few times. The chain uses TRBV7-8 and TRBJ2-4; TRBD1 agrees at 9 bases. Trimming cost V 5 bases and J 7 bases; bases outside gene matches: 9. This CDR3 is built from 15 residues. Germline lookup yields CDR1 SGHVS and CDR2 FQNEAQ. The CDR3 sequence is CASSRLEGQGNIQYF. In DNA form, the CDR3 reads TGTGCCAGCAGCCGCTTAGAAGGACAGGGGAACATTCAGTACTTC.

V and J are TRBV10-3 and TRBJ2-1; tentatively, D is TRBD2 (7 bases). This CDR3 contains 16 residues. V was clipped by 0 bases and J by 9 bases, with 18 bases between them. Germline V gene data show CDR1 as ENHRY and CDR2 as SYGVKD. The CDR3 here is CAISESDGGLLGEQFF. CDR3 in DNA: TGTGCCATCAGTGAGTCGGACGGGGGGCTATTAGGTGAGCAGTTCTTC.

This clonotype was picked up a small number of times. The chain combines TRBV6-6 with TRBJ2-1; D possibly corresponds to TRBD1 (5 bases). The CDR3 has 14 residues. Germline V gene lookup returns CDR1 MNHNY and CDR2 SVGAGI (reference sequence). V was shortened by 7 bases and J by 2 bases, with 12 bases between the two germline ends. CDR3 DNA: TGTGCCAGCATGCTTCTGGACACCTACAATGAGCAGTTCTTC. Amino acids: CASMLLDTYNEQFF.

This clonotype was counted at least ten times. V is TRBV7-6 and J is TRBJ1-6; 10 bases agree with TRBD1. J gave up 0 bases and V 5 bases, and 13 bases lay outside the gene matches. The CDR3 loop spans 20 amino acids. Germline V lookup: CDR1 SGHVS, CDR2 FNYEAQ. CDR3 in DNA: TGTGCCAGCAGCCAGTTTCCCGGGACAGGGGACGGCTCCTATAATTCACCCCTCCACTTT. This sequence encodes CASSQFPGTGDGSYNSPLHF.

The chain links TRBV6-1 to TRBJ1-5; D ambiguous. The CDR3 is 14 residues long. CDR1 is MNHNS, CDR2 SASEGT, per germline. V was clipped by 3 bases and J by 1 base, with 7 bases between them. CDR3 sequence (DNA): TGTGCCAGCAGTGACCTCTACAGCAATCAGCCCCAGCATTTT. Protein product: CASSDLYSNQPQHF.

The rearrangement joins TRBV25-1 to TRBJ1-3, with a possible D match to TRBD1 (5 bases). CDR3 size: 15 residues. With 5 bases removed from V and 0 bases from J, the gap between germline ends came to 11 bases. The germline CDR1 and CDR2 sequences are MGHDK and SYGVNS. The CDR3 sequence is CASSPDSYSGNTIYF. DNA for the CDR3: TGTGCCAGCAGTCCTGACAGCTACTCTGGAAACACCATATATTTT.

This clonotype was detected ten times or more. The chain joins TRBV6-1 to TRBJ2-1, with TRBD2 as a possible D gene (6 bases). The CDR3 length is 15 residues. The V and J ends lost 5 bases and 4 bases respectively, with 15 bases between them. Germline CDR1 MNHNS, CDR2 SASEGT. The CDR3 region is CASSNGEEGYNEQFF. CDR3 DNA sequence: TGTGCCAGCAGTAACGGGGAGGAAGGATACAATGAGCAGTTCTTC.

This clonotype showed up many times. This chain uses TRBV10-2 with TRBJ2-1; 8 bases line up with TRBD1. Per germline, CDR1 WSHSY and CDR2 SAAADI. V was pared by 10 bases and J by 3 bases, with 17 bases of the junction left unmatched. This CDR3 has 17 amino acids. Here the CDR3 DNA reads TGCGCCACCACAAATCTCAGGGACAGGACTCACTACAATGAGCAGTTCTTC. As protein: CATTNLRDRTHYNEQFF.

In this sample, this clonotype turned up once. This chain joins TRBV6-1 and TRBJ1-2; possible D gene TRBD1, 6 bases. This CDR3 has 13 residues. V shed 4 bases and J shed 7 bases, with 13 bases lying between them. Germline assignment: CDR1 MNHNS and CDR2 SASEGT. CDR3 residues: CASSGGGASGYTF. The CDR3 DNA follows: TGTGCCAGCAGTGGGGGGGGGGCCAGTGGCTACACCTTC.

This clonotype was observed a handful of times. The chain uses TRBV7-9 and TRBJ1-5, with TRBD1 as a possible D gene (5 bases). V was cut by 1 base and J by 3 bases, with 13 bases left in between. The CDR3 is made up of 16 amino acids. Germline CDR1 is SEHNR and CDR2 is FQNEAQ (reference sequence). CDR3 DNA sequence: TGTGCCAGCAGCTTAGAAGGGGTAACCTACAATCAGCCCCAGCATTTT. Translated, it gives CASSLEGVTYNQPQHF. Full variable domain (remainder filled in from reference TRBV7-9 and TRBJ1-5): DTGVSQNPRHKITKRGQNVTFRCDPISEHNRLYWYRQTLGQGPEFLTYFQNEAQLEKSRLLSDRFSAERPKGSFSTLEIQRTEQGDSAMYLCASSLEGVTYNQPQHFGDGTRLSIL.

The chain links TRBV5-1 to TRBJ2-3, with 10 bases identical to TRBD1. CDR3 length: 14 amino acids. Germline V gives CDR1 SGHRS, CDR2 YFSETQ. Losses at the gene ends were 9 bases for V and 6 bases for J; bases not matched to a gene: 10. CDR3 loop: CATKERQGADTQYF. The CDR3 DNA reads as TGCGCCACCAAGGAAAGACAGGGGGCGGATACGCAGTATTTT.

This clonotype has a handful of counts. The chain couples TRBV7-6 to TRBJ2-7, with 13 bases matching TRBD2. The CDR3 totals 16 residues. Germline V lookup: CDR1 SGHVS, CDR2 FNYEAQ. V shed 5 bases, J shed 1 base, and the junction held 5 bases outside the gene matches. The CDR3 DNA follows: TGTGCCAGCAGCCGTGGGACTAGCGGGGAGTCCTACGAGCAGTACTTC. Translating it yields CASSRGTSGESYEQYF.

V gene TRBV6-2 or TRBV6-3 combines with J gene TRBJ2-7; 9 bases match TRBD1. Germline V gene sequence: CDR1 MNHEY, CDR2 SVGEGT. The CDR3 extends over 17 amino acids. J gave up 3 bases and V 2 bases, and 11 bases lay outside the gene matches. The CDR3 coding sequence is TGTGCCAGCAGTTACCCCAGAAGGACAGGGGCGGACTACGAGCAGTACTTC. It encodes CASSYPRRTGADYEQYF.

This clonotype came up many times. The chain combines TRBV4-1 with TRBJ2-7, with D maybe TRBD2 (5 bases). Germline loops: CDR1 MGHRA, CDR2 YSYEKL. With 0 bases removed from V and 6 bases from J, the gap between germline ends came to 12 bases. The CDR3 has 14 amino acids. The CDR3: CASSQDPTGGEQYF. In DNA, the CDR3 is TGCGCCAGCAGCCAAGATCCCACTGGAGGCGAGCAGTACTTC.

This clonotype came up once. This chain connects TRBV6-2 or TRBV6-3 to TRBJ1-6, with D possibly being TRBD1 (5 bases). The CDR3 is 14 amino acids. V was trimmed by 5 bases and J by 6 bases, leaving 11 bases between them. In germline, CDR1 is MNHEY, CDR2 SVGEGT. In nucleotides, the CDR3 is TGTGCCAGCAGTAAATGGGACGGTAATTCACCCCTCCACTTT. Amino acids: CASSKWDGNSPLHF.

Here the CDR3 DNA reads TGTGCCAGCAGCGCTTACAGGGGAGAAAGCACAGATACGCAGTATTTT. This gives the protein CASSAYRGESTDTQYF. The chain couples TRBV5-4 to TRBJ2-3; 7 positions match TRBD1. V dropped 4 bases and J dropped 0; count of bases not matched to a gene: 8. Per germline, CDR1 SGHNT and CDR2 YYREEE (reference sequence). This CDR3 spans 16 amino acids.

Notes on this clonotype: Given a much more abundant clone one base away, this may be a read error. The chain combines TRBV7-2 with TRBJ2-1; TRBD2 matches at 8 bases. The V segment lost 1 base and the J segment 3 bases; nucleotides outside the gene matches: 5. CDR1 and CDR2 (germline): SGHTA, FQGNSA. This CDR3 contains 16 residues. In DNA, the CDR3 is TGTGCCAGCAGCTTAGATGGGCGGGGGGTCTACAATGAGCAGTTCTTC. This encodes CASSLDGRGVYNEQFF.

There are a few counts of this clonotype. The chain recombines TRBV2 with TRBJ2-5; D is uncertain. This CDR3 region has 13 residues. Germline lookup yields CDR1 SNHLY and CDR2 FYNNEI. Trimming stripped 6 bases from V and 1 base from J, with 9 bases between. The CDR3 spells CASSDRFQETQYF. For the CDR3, the DNA is TGTGCCAGCAGCGATAGGTTCCAAGAGACCCAGTACTTC.